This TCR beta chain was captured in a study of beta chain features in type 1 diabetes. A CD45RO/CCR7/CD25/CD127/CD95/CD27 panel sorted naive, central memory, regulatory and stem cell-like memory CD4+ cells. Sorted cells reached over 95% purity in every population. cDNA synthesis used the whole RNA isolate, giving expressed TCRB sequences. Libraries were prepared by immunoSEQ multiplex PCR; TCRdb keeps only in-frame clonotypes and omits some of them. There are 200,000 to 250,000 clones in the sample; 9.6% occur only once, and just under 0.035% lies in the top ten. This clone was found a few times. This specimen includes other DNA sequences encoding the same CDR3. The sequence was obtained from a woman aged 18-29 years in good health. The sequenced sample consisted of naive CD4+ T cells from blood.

CDR3 coding DNA: TGCGCCAGCAGCTCGGGACTAGCGGATTACAATGAGCAGTTCTTC. Residues: CASSSGLADYNEQFF. The rearrangement uses TRBV5-1 and TRBJ2-1; 11 nucleotides align to TRBD2. Germline CDR1 SGHRS, CDR2 YFSETQ. The length of the CDR3 is 15 residues. With V trimmed by 3 bases and J by 4 bases, 3 bases remained unmatched.